The 21 T cell receptor beta chains reported below all come from one sample, sequenced in a study of T cells in Graves' hyperthyroidism and ophthalmopathy. Regions amplified from RNA transcripts were the TCR beta CDR3 regions. The HTBI set primed first-round TCR CDR3 RT-PCR. TCRdb itself ran the multiplex PCR reads through MiXCR, one entry per CDR3 protein. The repertoire holds around 200,000 distinct CDR3 sequences, with 15% to 20% as singletons. Sequencing input: blood. Receptors originate from a woman in her forties or fifties with Graves' hyperthyroidism.

The chain joins TRBV19 to TRBJ1-5; D gene uncertain. The CDR3 consists of 15 residues. Trimming took 2 bases from V and 3 from J, leaving 11 bases between them. CDR1 and CDR2 (germline): LNHDA, SQIVND (reference sequence). The DNA for the CDR3 is TGTGCCAGTAGTATAATTGGTCAGTACAATCAGCCCCAGCATTTT. It translates to CASSIIGQYNQPQHF.

This clonotype was found once. The rearrangement joins TRBV7-2 to TRBJ2-7; possibly TRBD2 for D (6 bases). CDR3 length: 14 residues. The V gene lost 3 bases and the J gene lost 0 bases, with 9 bases spanning the gap. Germline V lookup: CDR1 SGHTA, CDR2 FQGNSA. The CDR3 sequence: CASSFPGVSYEQYF. In nucleotides, the CDR3 is TGTGCCAGCAGCTTTCCGGGGGTCTCCTACGAGCAGTACTTC.

Of note for this clonotype: A single base separates this from a much larger clone, so it may be a read error. The chain employs TRBV28 and TRBJ1-1, with no clear D. The CDR3 is 12 amino acids. Germline lookup yields CDR1 MDHEN and CDR2 SYDVKM. Trimming pared 8 bases from V and 2 bases from J, leaving 9 bases between. CDR3 coding DNA: TGTGCCAGCGCAAGGGCTAACACTGAAGCTTTCTTT. Protein product: CASARANTEAFF.

This clonotype has at least ten counts. This sequence joins TRBV27 and TRBJ1-6; the match to TRBD1 covers 7 bases. V lost 5 bases and J lost 5; bases outside the gene matches: 9. The CDR3 has 16 residues. Germline CDR1 MNHEY, CDR2 SMNVEV (reference sequence). The CDR3 spells CASSLFGTEHNSPLHF. The CDR3 DNA reads TGTGCCAGCAGTCTCTTTGGGACAGAACATAATTCACCCCTCCACTTT.

Ten or more counts support this clonotype. The rearrangement links TRBV5-4 to TRBJ2-1; 7 bases are shared with TRBD1. The ends lost 3 bases at V and 6 bases at J; junction bases unmatched: 6. Germline V lookup: CDR1 SGHNT, CDR2 YYREEE (reference sequence). This CDR3 is 14 amino acids long. CDR3 sequence (DNA): TGTGCCAGCAGCTCCAGGGGGTCGGGCAATGAGCAGTTCTTC. Residues: CASSSRGSGNEQFF.

This clonotype was found many times. The chain links TRBV7-3 to TRBJ2-2; no firm D call. With 4 bases removed from V and 0 bases from J, the gap between germline ends came to 6 bases. This CDR3 region has 14 residues. Germline CDR1 is SGHTA and CDR2 is FQGTGA. CDR3 sequence reads: CASSYSANTGELFF. The CDR3 DNA reads as TGTGCCAGCAGCTACAGCGCGAACACCGGGGAGCTGTTTTTT.

This clonotype has a count of ten or more. V is TRBV20-1 and J is TRBJ2-7, with 7 nucleotides matching TRBD1. Germline lookup yields CDR1 DFQATT and CDR2 SNEGSKA (reference sequence). CDR3 length: 14 residues. Trimming cost V 6 bases and J 1 base; bases outside gene matches: 9. The CDR3 sequence: CSARTGSLSYEQYF. The CDR3, as DNA: TGCAGTGCCCGGACAGGTAGTTTATCCTACGAGCAGTACTTC.

In this sample, this clonotype turned up many times. This sequence joins TRBV4-1 and TRBJ1-1; the D is unclear. The germline gives CDR1 MGHRA, CDR2 YSYEKL. This CDR3 has 14 amino acids. Trimming took 4 bases from V and 2 from J, leaving 11 bases between them. The CDR3 spells CASSRRPENTEAFF. The CDR3 DNA reads TGCGCCAGCAGCCGTAGGCCTGAAAACACTGAAGCTTTCTTT.

The sample holds many counts of this clonotype. The V call is TRBV20-1, the J call TRBJ1-2; TRBD1 matches 8 bases. Germline CDR1 is DFQATT and CDR2 is SNEGSKA (reference sequence). The trim removed 3 bases at V and 4 bases at J, leaving 16 bases unmatched. CDR3 size: 17 residues. Here the CDR3 reads CSASRPQARGRGYGYTF. In nucleotides, the CDR3 is TGCAGTGCTAGCAGGCCCCAAGCCAGGGGGCGCGGCTATGGCTACACCTTC.

This clonotype has a count of ten or more. The chain carries TRBV20-1 and TRBJ1-5; no clear D gene. Germline lookup yields CDR1 DFQATT and CDR2 SNEGSKA (reference sequence). The CDR3 has 12 amino acids. Trimming pared 1 base from V and 4 bases from J, leaving 5 bases between. The CDR3 nucleotides read TGCAGTGCTAGAGTTTTGAATCAGCCCCAGCATTTT. Protein: CSARVLNQPQHF.

The rearrangement links TRBV3-1 to TRBJ1-2; 9 nucleotides agree with TRBD1. Losses at the gene ends were 2 bases for V and 7 bases for J; bases not matched to a gene: 8. CDR1 is LGHDT and CDR2 is YNNKEL in the germline V gene (reference sequence). This CDR3 is built from 15 residues. For the CDR3, the DNA is TGTGCCAGCAGCCAACCCGGGACAGGGTTCGGTGGCTACACCTTC. As protein: CASSQPGTGFGGYTF.

The chain employs TRBV6-2 or TRBV6-3 and TRBJ2-1; 10 nucleotides agree with TRBD2. Trimming took 2 bases from V and 3 from J; bases not matched to a gene: 1. CDR3 length: 15 residues. CDR1 and CDR2 from the germline V gene are MNHEY and SVGEGT. The CDR3 DNA follows: TGTGCCAGCAGTTACGCTAGCGGGGGCTACAATGAGCAGTTCTTC. As protein: CASSYASGGYNEQFF.

This clonotype was counted at least ten times. The chain couples TRBV7-8 to TRBJ1-2; no firm D call. There are 16 residues in the CDR3. Germline V gene data show CDR1 as SGHVS and CDR2 as FQNEAQ. V was pared by 5 bases and J by 0 bases, with 16 bases between. The CDR3 reads CASSPFVTRSNYGYTF. As DNA, the CDR3 is TGTGCCAGCAGCCCATTTGTGACCCGGTCTAACTATGGCTACACCTTC. Looking up the rest from reference TRBV7-8 and TRBJ1-2 gives the full variable domain: GAGVSQSPRYKVAKRGQDVALRCDPISGHVSLFWYQQALGQGPEFLTYFQNEAQLDKSGLPSDRFFAERPEGSVSTLKIQRTQQEDSAVYLCASSPFVTRSNYGYTFGSGTRLTVV.

The V call is TRBV20-1, the J call TRBJ1-2; a weak D match, TRBD1 (6 bases). Trimming removed 0 bases from V and 4 bases from J, with 12 bases in between. Germline assignment: CDR1 DFQATT and CDR2 SNEGSKA (reference sequence). The CDR3 length is 14 residues. CDR3: CSARDQGPRYGYTF. The CDR3 bases are TGCAGTGCTAGAGATCAGGGGCCACGCTATGGCTACACCTTC.

The chain's CDR3 is CASSLAQGVNSPLHF. The CDR3 nucleotides are TGTGCCAGCAGCTTAGCGCAAGGGGTGAATTCACCCCTCCACTTT. This chain uses TRBV7-8 with TRBJ1-6; D might be TRBD1 (5 bases). The germline V and J ends were trimmed by 0 bases and 7 bases, with 10 bases remaining between them. Germline V gives CDR1 SGHVS, CDR2 FQNEAQ. CDR3 size: 15 residues.

This clonotype was recorded a few times. The chain couples TRBV20-1 to TRBJ2-2; TRBD1 matches at 10 bases. The CDR3 loop spans 16 amino acids. J was trimmed by 6 bases and V by 0 bases; bases with no gene match: 7. Germline CDR1 DFQATT, CDR2 SNEGSKA (reference sequence). The CDR3 spells CSARDFVTGGPGELFF. The CDR3 coding sequence is TGCAGTGCTAGAGATTTTGTGACAGGGGGCCCCGGGGAGCTGTTTTTT.

This clonotype was counted ten times or more. The J gene is TRBJ2-3, the V gene TRBV6-1; 8 bases are a match to TRBD2. Germline V CDR1 and CDR2: MNHNS, SASEGT. This CDR3 has 17 amino acids. Unmatched junction bases numbered 15, after V lost 5 bases and J lost 5 bases. CDR3 sequence: CASSYSPTSGFRDTQYF. Written as DNA, the CDR3 is TGTGCCAGCAGTTACAGCCCTACTAGCGGCTTCCGAGATACGCAGTATTTT.

The chain is built from TRBV28 and TRBJ2-5, with D possibly being TRBD2 (5 bases). The CDR3 totals 15 residues. CDR1 and CDR2 (germline): MDHEN, SYDVKM. The V end was cut by 5 bases, the J end by 2 bases, with 15 bases between. Here the CDR3 DNA reads TGTGCCAGCAGTCCCCCTTGGACGGGACAAGAGACCCAGTACTTC. Its protein product is CASSPPWTGQETQYF.

This clonotype has more than one count but fewer than ten. The J gene is TRBJ2-3, the V gene TRBV4-2, with 8 bases aligning to TRBD2. V lost 3 bases to trimming and J lost 0 bases; unmatched junction nucleotides: 5. The CDR3 contains 16 residues. Looked up from germline, CDR1 is LGHNA and CDR2 is YNFKEQ. The CDR3 sequence is CASSQYSGDSTDTQYF. Written as DNA, the CDR3 is TGTGCCAGCAGCCAGTATAGCGGGGATAGCACAGATACGCAGTATTTT.

Remarks on this clonotype: This may be a read error, as it is one base from a much larger clone. The rearrangement joins TRBV6-9 to TRBJ1-5, with TRBD1 as a possible D gene (6 bases). The V end lost 4 bases, the J end lost 4 bases, and 8 bases lay between the germline ends. In germline, CDR1 is MNHGY, CDR2 SVAAGI. CDR3 size: 13 residues. CDR3 protein: CASSCGQNQPQHF. CDR3 coding DNA: TGTGCCAGCAGTTGCGGACAGAATCAGCCCCAGCATTTT.

In its sample, this clonotype was seen a few times. This chain joins TRBV18 and TRBJ2-1, with D hard to call. Germline V gene sequence: CDR1 KGHSH, CDR2 LQKENI. The germline V and J ends were trimmed by 3 bases and 2 bases, with 11 bases remaining between them. This CDR3 spans 15 amino acids. CDR3 in DNA: TGTGCCAGCTCACCGCGCGCTAAAACCTACAATGAGCAGTTCTTC. Translating gives CASSPRAKTYNEQFF.